The rows below give T cell receptor beta chains drawn from one sample of a study of T cells after yellow fever vaccination. TCRdb independently ran MiXCR on the 5' RACE reads; one entry per CDR3 protein. The repertoire holds under 200,000 distinct CDR3 sequences, with 6% to 7.5% as singletons. The sample consisted of CD4+ T cells sorted from PBMCs, taken 4 to 5 days after the first yellow fever vaccination. These receptor sequences come from a man between 18 and 35 years old who received the YFV17D yellow fever vaccine. The CDR3 runs from the conserved cysteine through the conserved F or W. A D gene is named only where the DNA matches it firmly. Clone size is stated in some rows and not others, as once, few, many or a class when expanded.

V,J,D,size,DNA,CDR3
TRBV4-1,TRBJ2-5,NA,few,TGCGCCAGCAGCCAAATAGAGGTCAGGGAGACCCAGTACTTC,CASSQIEVRETQYF
TRBV20-1,TRBJ2-3,NA,few,TGCAGTGCTAATGGAGGGACAGACACAGATACGCAGTATTTT,CSANGGTDTDTQYF
TRBV5-1,TRBJ1-4,NA,few,TGCGCCAGCAGCTTGGGTCCAGGGAACGGTGAAAAACTGTTTTTT,CASSLGPGNGEKLFF
TRBV6-2/TRBV6-3,TRBJ2-1,TRBD1,NA,TGTGCCAGCAGTTATGGCGGGACAGGGTACAATGAGCAGTTCTTC,CASSYGGTGYNEQFF
TRBV5-1,TRBJ1-3,NA,many,TGCGCCAGCAGCTTGCGGGGAATCTCCGGAAACACCATATATTTT,CASSLRGISGNTIYF
TRBV10-3,TRBJ2-1,NA,many,TGTGCCATCAGTGATAACAACTCCTACAATGAGCAGTTCTTC,CAISDNNSYNEQFF
TRBV15,TRBJ2-3,NA,NA,TGTGCCACCAGCAGAGCCCCCATGGATACGCAGTATTTT,CATSRAPMDTQYF
TRBV4-3,TRBJ1-3,TRBD1,many,TGCGCCAGCAGCCAAGAGTTCACAGGGGGAGGAAACACCATATATTTT,CASSQEFTGGGNTIYF
TRBV3-1,TRBJ1-3,NA,few,TGTGCCAGCAACGGAGGTGGAAACACCATATATTTT,CASNGGGNTIYF
TRBV6-2/TRBV6-3,TRBJ1-6,NA,few,TGTGCCAGCAGGAAATGGACCGACAGCCCTAATTCACCCCTCCACTTT,CASRKWTDSPNSPLHF
TRBV6-2/TRBV6-3,TRBJ2-3,NA,few,TGTGCCAGCAGTCCCGACGGCACAGATACGCAGTATTTT,CASSPDGTDTQYF
TRBV30,TRBJ1-4,NA,NA,TGTGCCTGGAGTGTACTGAAAGGCGGTGAAAAACTGTTTTTT,CAWSVLKGGEKLFF
TRBV5-1,TRBJ2-2,NA,many,TGCGCCAGCAGCACACAGACGGACGGGGAGCTGTTTTTT,CASSTQTDGELFF
TRBV10-3,TRBJ2-1,TRBD2,many,TGTGCCATCAGTGCCGGACTAGCGGGGGCCCCTCGGGGCAATGAGCAGTTCTTC,CAISAGLAGAPRGNEQFF
TRBV30,TRBJ1-1,NA,many,TGTGCCTGGGGGTCGGAGACTGAAGCTTTCTTT,CAWGSETEAFF
TRBV6-6,TRBJ2-5,NA,NA,TGTGCCAGCAGTTACCATTCAGAGACCCAGTACTTC,CASSYHSETQYF
TRBV30,TRBJ2-3,NA,many,TGTGCCTGGGGACGGGGAATCACAGATACGCAGTATTTT,CAWGRGITDTQYF
TRBV4-2,TRBJ2-5,NA,many,TGTGCCAGCAGCCCGACAGGCCAAGAGACCCAGTACTTC,CASSPTGQETQYF